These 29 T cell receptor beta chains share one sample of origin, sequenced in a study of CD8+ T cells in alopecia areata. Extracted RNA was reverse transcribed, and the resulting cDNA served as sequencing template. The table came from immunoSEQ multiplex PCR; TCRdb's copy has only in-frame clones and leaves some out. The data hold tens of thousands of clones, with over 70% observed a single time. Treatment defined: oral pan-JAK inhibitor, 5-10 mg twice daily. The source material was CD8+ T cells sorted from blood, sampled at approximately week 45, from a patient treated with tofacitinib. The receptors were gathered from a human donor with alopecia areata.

The CDR3 loop is CSVEWAATEAFF. The CDR3 bases are TGCAGCGTGGAATGGGCGGCGACTGAAGCTTTCTTT. The V call is TRBV29-1, the J call TRBJ1-1; D ambiguous. CDR3 length: 12 amino acids. CDR1 and CDR2 (germline): SQVTM, ANQGSEA. V was shortened by 6 bases and J by 5 bases, with 13 bases between the two germline ends.

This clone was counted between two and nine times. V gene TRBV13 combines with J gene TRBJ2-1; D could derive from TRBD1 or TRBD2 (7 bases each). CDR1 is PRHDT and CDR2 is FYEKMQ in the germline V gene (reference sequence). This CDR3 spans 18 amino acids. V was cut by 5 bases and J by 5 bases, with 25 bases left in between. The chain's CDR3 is CASSALIRRQGGNNEQFF. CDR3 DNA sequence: TGTGCCAGCAGCGCCTTAATTCGAAGGCAGGGGGGGAACAATGAGCAGTTCTTC.

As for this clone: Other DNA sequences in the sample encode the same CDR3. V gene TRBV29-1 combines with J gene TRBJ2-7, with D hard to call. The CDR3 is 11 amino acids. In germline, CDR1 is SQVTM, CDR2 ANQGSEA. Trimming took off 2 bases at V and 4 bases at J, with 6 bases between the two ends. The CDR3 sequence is CSVEKGYEQYF. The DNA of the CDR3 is TGCAGCGTTGAAAAGGGTTACGAGCAGTACTTC.

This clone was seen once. CDR3 in DNA: TGTGCCACCAGCAGAGATGGGGGGGCAGGTGGCGATGAAGCTTTCTTT. Its protein product is CATSRDGGAGGDEAFF. The chain carries TRBV15 and TRBJ1-1; TRBD1 might be the D (6 bases). The CDR3 sequence is 16 residues long. V was pared by 0 bases and J by 7 bases, with 18 bases between. From germline, CDR1 is LNHNV and CDR2 YYDKDF (reference sequence).

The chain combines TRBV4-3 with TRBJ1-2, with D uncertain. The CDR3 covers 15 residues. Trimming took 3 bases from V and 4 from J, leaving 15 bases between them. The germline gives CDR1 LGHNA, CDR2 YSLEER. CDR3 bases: TGCGCCAGCAGCCAGGCAACGGACGGTTCCTATGGCTACACCTTC. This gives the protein CASSQATDGSYGYTF.

In DNA form, the CDR3 reads TGTGCCAGCAGCGTAGGAACGAATGAAGCTTTCTTT. Its translation is CASSVGTNEAFF. The chain combines TRBV9 with TRBJ1-1; D not resolved. V gave up 0 bases and J gave up 7 bases, with 7 bases separating them. CDR3 size: 12 residues. The germline V gene has CDR1 SGDLS and CDR2 YYNGEE.

Written as DNA, the CDR3 is TGCGCCAGCAGTCTGGACAGGGGAGATGGCTACACCTTC. It codes for CASSLDRGDGYTF. This sequence joins TRBV4-1 and TRBJ1-2; 9 bases fit TRBD1. CDR1 is MGHRA, CDR2 YSYEKL, per germline. J gave up 6 bases and V 6 bases, and 5 bases lay outside the gene matches. This CDR3 region has 13 residues.

The CDR3 loop is CASRGLLSTDTQYF. For the CDR3, the DNA is TGTGCCAGCCGGGGGCTGCTAAGCACAGATACGCAGTATTTT. The chain carries TRBV28 and TRBJ2-3; D is perhaps TRBD1 or TRBD2 (6 bases each). The V end lost 8 bases, the J end lost 0 bases, and 12 bases lay between the germline ends. CDR1 is MDHEN, CDR2 SYDVKM, per germline. This CDR3 has 14 amino acids. Drawing the rest from reference TRBV28 and TRBJ2-3, the complete variable domain is DVKVTQSSRYLVKRTGEKVFLECVQDMDHENMFWYRQDPGLGLRLIYFSYDVKMKEKGDIPEGYSVSREKKERFSLILESASTNQTSMYLCASRGLLSTDTQYFGPGTRLTVL.

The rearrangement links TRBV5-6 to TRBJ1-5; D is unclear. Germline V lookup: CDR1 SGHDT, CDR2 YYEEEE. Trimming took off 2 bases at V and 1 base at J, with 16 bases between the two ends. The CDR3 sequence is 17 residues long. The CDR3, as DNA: TGTGCCAGCAGCTTCGGCCCAGGAGGATCGAGCAATCAGCCCCAGCATTTT. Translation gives CASSFGPGGSSNQPQHF.

CDR3 region: CAWLGGGKNGYTF. The CDR3 region has the DNA TGTGCCTGGCTCGGAGGGGGAAAGAATGGCTACACCTTC. This chain joins TRBV30 and TRBJ1-2; TRBD1 is a possible D gene (6 bases). The germline V gene has CDR1 GTSNPN and CDR2 SVGIG (reference sequence). The V end lost 5 bases, the J end lost 6 bases, and 16 bases lay between the germline ends. The CDR3 extends over 13 amino acids.

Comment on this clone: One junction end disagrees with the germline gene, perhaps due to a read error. CDR3 DNA sequence: TGTGCCAGCAGTTACAACAGGGGAGATGCGCAGTATTTT. It encodes CASSYNRGDAQYF. The chain combines TRBV6-5 with TRBJ2-3, with 7 bases identical to TRBD1. The CDR3 is 13 amino acids. Germline V gene sequence: CDR1 MNHEY, CDR2 SVGAGI.

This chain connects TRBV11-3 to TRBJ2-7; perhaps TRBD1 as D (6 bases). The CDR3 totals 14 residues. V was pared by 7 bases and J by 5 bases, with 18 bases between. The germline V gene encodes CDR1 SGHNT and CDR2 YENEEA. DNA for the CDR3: TGTGCCAGCATTGGTCCAGGGGCTAAGGACGAGCAGTACTTC. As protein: CASIGPGAKDEQYF.

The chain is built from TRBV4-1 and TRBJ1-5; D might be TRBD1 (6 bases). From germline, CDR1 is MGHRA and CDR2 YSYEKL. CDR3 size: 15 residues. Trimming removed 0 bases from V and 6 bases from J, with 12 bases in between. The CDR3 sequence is CASSQDLQGGQPQHF. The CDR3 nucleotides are TGCGCCAGCAGCCAAGATCTCCAAGGGGGTCAGCCCCAGCATTTT.

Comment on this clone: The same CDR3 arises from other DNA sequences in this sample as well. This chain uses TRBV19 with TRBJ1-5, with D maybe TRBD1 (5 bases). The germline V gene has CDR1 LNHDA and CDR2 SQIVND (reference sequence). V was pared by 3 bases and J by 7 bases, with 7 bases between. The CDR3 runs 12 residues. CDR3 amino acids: CASSIWGQPQHF. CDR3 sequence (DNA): TGTGCCAGTAGTATTTGGGGGCAGCCCCAGCATTTT.

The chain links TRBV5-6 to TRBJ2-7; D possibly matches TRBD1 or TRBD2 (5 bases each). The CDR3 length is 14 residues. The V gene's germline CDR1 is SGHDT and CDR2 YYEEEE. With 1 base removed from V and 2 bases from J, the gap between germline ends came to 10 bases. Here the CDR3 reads CASSLSWDPYEQYF. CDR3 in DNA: TGTGCCAGCAGCTTGAGTTGGGACCCCTACGAGCAGTACTTC.

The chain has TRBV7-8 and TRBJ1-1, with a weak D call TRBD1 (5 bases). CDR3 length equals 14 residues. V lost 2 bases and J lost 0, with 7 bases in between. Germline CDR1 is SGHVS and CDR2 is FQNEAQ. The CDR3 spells CASSLRQMNTEAFF. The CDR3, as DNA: TGTGCCAGCAGCTTAAGACAGATGAACACTGAAGCTTTCTTT.

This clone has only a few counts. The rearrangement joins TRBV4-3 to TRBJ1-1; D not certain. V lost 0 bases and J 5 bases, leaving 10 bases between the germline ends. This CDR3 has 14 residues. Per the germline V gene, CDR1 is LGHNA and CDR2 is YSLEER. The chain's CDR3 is CASSQDGGFTEAFF. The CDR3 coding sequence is TGCGCCAGCAGCCAAGATGGAGGTTTTACTGAAGCTTTCTTT.

CDR3 protein: CASSVGARTEAFF. In nucleotides, the CDR3 is TGTGCCAGCAGTGTGGGGGCGCGGACTGAAGCTTTCTTT. This chain uses TRBV25-1 with TRBJ1-1; possibly TRBD1 for D (6 bases). This CDR3 has 13 residues. The V end lost 4 bases, the J end lost 5 bases, and 11 bases lay between the germline ends. Germline values: CDR1 MGHDK, CDR2 SYGVNS.

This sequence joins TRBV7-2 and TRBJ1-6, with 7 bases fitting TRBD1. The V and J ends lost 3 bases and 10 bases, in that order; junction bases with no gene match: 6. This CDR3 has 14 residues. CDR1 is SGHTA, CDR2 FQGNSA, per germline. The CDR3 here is CASSFRDRSSPLHF. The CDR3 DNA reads TGTGCCAGCAGCTTTCGGGACAGATCATCACCCCTCCACTTT.

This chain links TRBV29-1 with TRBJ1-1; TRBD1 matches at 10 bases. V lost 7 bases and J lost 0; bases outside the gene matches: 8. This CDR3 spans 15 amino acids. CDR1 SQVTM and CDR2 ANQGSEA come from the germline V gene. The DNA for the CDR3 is TGCAGCGACGGAAGACAGGGGGCAATGAACACTGAAGCTTTCTTT. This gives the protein CSDGRQGAMNTEAFF.

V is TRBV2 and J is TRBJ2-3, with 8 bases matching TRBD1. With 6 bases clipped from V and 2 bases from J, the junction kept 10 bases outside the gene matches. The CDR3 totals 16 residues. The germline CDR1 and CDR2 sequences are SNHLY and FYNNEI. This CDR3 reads CASRSDRESFTDTQYF. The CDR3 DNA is TGTGCCAGCAGGTCGGACAGGGAATCCTTCACAGATACGCAGTATTTT.

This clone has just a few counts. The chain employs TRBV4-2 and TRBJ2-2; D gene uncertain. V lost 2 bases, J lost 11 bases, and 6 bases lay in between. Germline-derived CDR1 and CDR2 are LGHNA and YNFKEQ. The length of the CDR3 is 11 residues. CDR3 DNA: TGTGCCAGCAGCCAACGCGCCGAGCTGTTTTTT. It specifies CASSQRAELFF.

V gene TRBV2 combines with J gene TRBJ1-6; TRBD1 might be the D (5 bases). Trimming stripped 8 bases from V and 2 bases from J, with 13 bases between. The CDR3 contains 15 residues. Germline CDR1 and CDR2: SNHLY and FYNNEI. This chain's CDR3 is CASLRGSAYNSPLHF. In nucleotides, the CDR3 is TGTGCCAGCCTTAGGGGCTCCGCCTATAATTCACCCCTCCACTTT. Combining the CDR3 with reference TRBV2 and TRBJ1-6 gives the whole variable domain EPEVTQTPSHQVTQMGQEVILRCVPISNHLYFYWYRQILGQKVEFLVSFYNNEISEKSEIFDDQFSVERPDGSNFTLKIRSTKLEDSAMYFCASLRGSAYNSPLHFGNGTRLTVT.

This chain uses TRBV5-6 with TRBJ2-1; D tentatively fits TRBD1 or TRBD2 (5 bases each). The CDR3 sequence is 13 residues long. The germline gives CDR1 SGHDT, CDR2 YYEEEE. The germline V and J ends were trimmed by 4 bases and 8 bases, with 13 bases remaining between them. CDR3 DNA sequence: TGTGCCAGCAGCGGCCCCCGGGGCGATGAGCAGTTCTTC. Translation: CASSGPRGDEQFF.

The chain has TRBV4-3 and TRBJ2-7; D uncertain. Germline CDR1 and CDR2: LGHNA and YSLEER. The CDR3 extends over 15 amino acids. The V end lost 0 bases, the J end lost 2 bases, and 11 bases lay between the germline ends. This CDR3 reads CASSQDFGRTYEQYF. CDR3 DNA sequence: TGCGCCAGCAGCCAAGACTTCGGTAGAACCTACGAGCAGTACTTC.

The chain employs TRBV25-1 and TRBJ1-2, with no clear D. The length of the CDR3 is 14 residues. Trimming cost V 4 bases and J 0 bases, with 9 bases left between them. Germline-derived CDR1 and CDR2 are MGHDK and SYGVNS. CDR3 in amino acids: CASSVSDANYGYTF. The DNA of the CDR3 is TGTGCCAGCAGTGTGTCAGACGCTAACTATGGCTACACCTTC.

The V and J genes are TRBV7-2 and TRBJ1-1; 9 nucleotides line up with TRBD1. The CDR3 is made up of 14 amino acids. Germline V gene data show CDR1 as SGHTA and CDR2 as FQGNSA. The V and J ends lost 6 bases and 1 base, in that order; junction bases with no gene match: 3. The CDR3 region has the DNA TGTGCCAGCAGAACGGGACAGGGGAACACTGAAGCTTTCTTT. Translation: CASRTGQGNTEAFF.

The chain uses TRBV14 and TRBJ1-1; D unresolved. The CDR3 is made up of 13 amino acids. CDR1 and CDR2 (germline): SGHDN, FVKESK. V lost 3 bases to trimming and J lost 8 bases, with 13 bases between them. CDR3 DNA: TGTGCCAGCAGCCACCCGGGAGACCGAGAAGCTTTCTTT. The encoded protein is CASSHPGDREAFF.

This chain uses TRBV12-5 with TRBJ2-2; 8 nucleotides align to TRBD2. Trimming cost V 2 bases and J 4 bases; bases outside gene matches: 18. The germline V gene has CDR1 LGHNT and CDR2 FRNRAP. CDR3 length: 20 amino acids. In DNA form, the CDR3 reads TGTGCTAGTGGTTTGCCCTTGATGCCAAAAGCGGGGGACGTCACCGGGGAGCTGTTTTTT. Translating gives CASGLPLMPKAGDVTGELFF.